One sample yielded the 11 T cell receptor beta chains listed below, sequenced in a study of blood T cell repertoires in COVID-19. The repertoire was sequenced with immunoSEQ multiplex PCR; TCRdb's copy has only in-frame clones and lacks some. The sample lists 200,000 to 250,000 clones, 83% occurring once. The sequenced material came from peripheral blood. The receptors were sampled from a woman between 25 and 40 years old with COVID-19, enrolled during active disease.

The chain uses TRBV5-1 and TRBJ2-7, with a tentative D call TRBD1 (6 bases). The CDR3 is 12 amino acids. Germline loops: CDR1 SGHRS, CDR2 YFSETQ. The V end lost 4 bases, the J end lost 5 bases, and 10 bases lay between the germline ends. CDR3 nucleotide sequence: TGCGCCAGCAGCCAGGGGTCCCACGAGCAGTACTTC. Translation: CASSQGSHEQYF. The whole variable domain, filled in from reference TRBV5-1 and TRBJ2-7, reads KAGVTQTPRYLIKTRGQQVTLSCSPISGHRSVSWYQQTPGQGLQFLFEYFSETQRNKGNFPGRFSGRQFSNSRSEMNVSTLELGDSALYLCASSQGSHEQYFGPGTRLTVT.

This rearrangement joins TRBV18 to TRBJ1-1; D call uncertain. Germline CDR1 KGHSH, CDR2 LQKENI. The CDR3 loop spans 14 amino acids. Trimming took 2 bases from V and 5 from J, leaving 12 bases between them. Here the CDR3 reads CASSPKEGRTEAFF. CDR3 DNA sequence: TGTGCCAGCTCACCAAAAGAGGGAAGGACTGAAGCTTTCTTT.

The chain has TRBV7-9 and TRBJ1-1, with 8 bases identical to TRBD1. The CDR3 extends over 15 amino acids. Trimming took 2 bases from V and 10 from J; bases not matched to a gene: 12. The germline CDR1 and CDR2 sequences are SEHNR and FQNEAQ (reference sequence). In DNA form, the CDR3 reads TGTGCCAGCAGCTTATTGGACAGGGTGTCAAATGGAGCTTTCTTT. Residues: CASSLLDRVSNGAFF.

J is TRBJ2-2 and V is TRBV9; D is unresolved. Germline assignment: CDR1 SGDLS and CDR2 YYNGEE. V lost 1 base and J lost 1, with 5 bases in between. The CDR3 is 14 residues long. The CDR3 DNA reads TGTGCCAGCAGCGTACTAGAGAACACCGGGGAGCTGTTTTTT. Residues: CASSVLENTGELFF.

V gene TRBV5-4 combines with J gene TRBJ2-2, with D perhaps TRBD1 (5 bases). Germline loops: CDR1 SGHNT, CDR2 YYREEE (reference sequence). The CDR3 has 12 amino acids. V shed 2 bases and J shed 9 bases, with 8 bases lying between them. CDR3 coding DNA: TGTGCCAGCAGCTTAGGGGAAAGGGAGCTGTTTTTT. Amino acid sequence: CASSLGERELFF.

This clone was picked up a small number of times. V and J are TRBV18 and TRBJ2-7; 15 positions match TRBD2. Germline V gene sequence: CDR1 KGHSH, CDR2 LQKENI. J lost 3 bases, V lost 3 bases, and 0 bases had no gene match. This CDR3 spans 15 amino acids. The CDR3 reads CASSPGLAGGYEQYF. The CDR3 nucleotides read TGTGCCAGCTCACCGGGACTAGCGGGAGGCTACGAGCAGTACTTC.

This clone has only a few counts. The sample carries other DNA sequences with the same CDR3. This sequence joins TRBV6-5 and TRBJ1-2; D might be TRBD1 (5 bases). Germline values: CDR1 MNHEY, CDR2 SVGAGI. The germline V and J ends were trimmed by 0 bases and 4 bases, with 12 bases remaining between them. The CDR3 is 15 amino acids. The CDR3 DNA sequence: TGTGCCAGCAGTTACTCCTCTCAGGGAGGCTATGGCTACACCTTC. Amino acid sequence: CASSYSSQGGYGYTF.

The chain couples TRBV18 to TRBJ2-3; 8 bases match TRBD1. Trimming removed 2 bases from V and 6 bases from J; junction bases left unmatched: 7. CDR1 is KGHSH, CDR2 LQKENI, per germline. The CDR3 is 15 amino acids. Written as DNA, the CDR3 is TGTGCCAGCTCACCAAGGGACAGGATAACGGATACGCAGTATTTT. This encodes CASSPRDRITDTQYF.

V gene TRBV5-1 combines with J gene TRBJ1-1; D ambiguous. V was shortened by 0 bases and J by 3 bases, with 12 bases between the two germline ends. The germline V gene encodes CDR1 SGHRS and CDR2 YFSETQ. The CDR3 loop spans 15 amino acids. This CDR3 is CASSLAPRLDTEAFF. In DNA form, the CDR3 reads TGCGCCAGCAGCTTGGCTCCCAGGCTGGACACTGAAGCTTTCTTT.

The gene calls are TRBV6-5 and TRBJ1-1; no clear D gene. The CDR3 is 14 amino acids. Germline loops: CDR1 MNHEY, CDR2 SVGAGI. V was trimmed by 4 bases and J by 1 base, leaving 10 bases between them. In DNA, the CDR3 is TGTGCCAGCAGTTTTCGGGAGGGGAACACTGAAGCTTTCTTT. Translation gives CASSFREGNTEAFF.

The J gene is TRBJ2-7, the V gene TRBV7-9, with 11 nucleotides matching TRBD2. CDR3 length equals 14 residues. Germline-derived CDR1 and CDR2 are SEHNR and FQNEAQ (reference sequence). V was pared by 5 bases and J by 9 bases, with 9 bases of the junction left unmatched. CDR3 sequence: CASSLGTSGLAQYF. CDR3 DNA: TGTGCCAGCAGCCTCGGGACTAGCGGTCTAGCGCAGTACTTC.